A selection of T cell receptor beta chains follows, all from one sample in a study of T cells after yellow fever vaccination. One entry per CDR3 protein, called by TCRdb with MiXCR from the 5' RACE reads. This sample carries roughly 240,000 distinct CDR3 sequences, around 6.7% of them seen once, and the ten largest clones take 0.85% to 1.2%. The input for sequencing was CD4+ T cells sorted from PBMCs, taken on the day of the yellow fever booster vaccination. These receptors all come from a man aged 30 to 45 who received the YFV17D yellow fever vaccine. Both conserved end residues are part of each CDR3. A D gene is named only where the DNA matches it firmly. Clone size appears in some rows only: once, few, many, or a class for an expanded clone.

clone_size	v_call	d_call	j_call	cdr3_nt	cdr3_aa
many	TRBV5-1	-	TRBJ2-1	TGCGCCAGCAGCCTAGGGGCAGCCTCTCTGAATGAGCAGTTCTTC	CASSLGAASLNEQFF
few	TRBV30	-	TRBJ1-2	TGTGCCTGGATAAGACCCCCGAGGGGTGGCTACACCTTC	CAWIRPPRGGYTF
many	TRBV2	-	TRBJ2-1	TGTGCCAGCAGGAGGGGGACTCCCTACAATGAGCAGTTCTTC	CASRRGTPYNEQFF
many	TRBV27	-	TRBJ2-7	TGTGCCAGCAGCGTCCCAGGAGGTGGAGCCTACGAGCAGTACTTC	CASSVPGGGAYEQYF
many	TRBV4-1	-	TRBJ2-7	TGCGCCAGCAGCCTCAAATCCGGGACTGTCGTCCACGAGCAGTACTTC	CASSLKSGTVVHEQYF
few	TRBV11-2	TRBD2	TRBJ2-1	TGTGCCAGCAGCTTAGAGCTAGCGGGAGGTATCTACAATGAGCAGTTCTTC	CASSLELAGGIYNEQFF
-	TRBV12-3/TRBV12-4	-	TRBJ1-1	TGTGCCAGCAGTTTCTCGTCAGGGGCTACTGAAGCTTTCTTT	CASSFSSGATEAFF
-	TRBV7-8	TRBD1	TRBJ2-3	TGTGCCAGCAGCTTGGGACAGGACCCCGATACGCAGTATTTT	CASSLGQDPDTQYF
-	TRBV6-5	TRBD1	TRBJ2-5	TGTGCCAGCAGTTACTCGTTGGGGACAGGGGGGACCCAGTACTTC	CASSYSLGTGGTQYF
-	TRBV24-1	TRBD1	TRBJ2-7	TGTGCCACCAGTGATGGGACAGGGGGTGGCGAGCAGTACTTC	CATSDGTGGGEQYF
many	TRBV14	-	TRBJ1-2	TGTGCCAGCAGCCCTTCAATTGGGGTCTATGGCTACACCTTC	CASSPSIGVYGYTF
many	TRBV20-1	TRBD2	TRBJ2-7	TGCAGTGCTCAAACCCTACGGGAGGGCGTTTACGAGCAGTACTTC	CSAQTLREGVYEQYF
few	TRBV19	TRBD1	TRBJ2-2	TGTGCCAGTAGTATTTCCAACAGGGGACACACCGGGGAGCTGTTTTTT	CASSISNRGHTGELFF
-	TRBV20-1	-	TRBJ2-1	TGCAGTGCTAGACGGGACGGTTACAATGAGCAGTTCTTC	CSARRDGYNEQFF
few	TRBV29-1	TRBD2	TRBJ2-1	TGCAGCGTTGGGCGTAGCGGGAGGGCCGAGGAGCAGTTCTTC	CSVGRSGRAEEQFF
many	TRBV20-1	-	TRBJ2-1	TGCAGTGCTCCCCGGGACCTTTACAATGAGCAGTTCTTC	CSAPRDLYNEQFF
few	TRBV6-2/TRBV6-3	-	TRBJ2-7	TGTGCCAGCAGTTCCTCCACTCCCTACGAGCAGTACTTC	CASSSSTPYEQYF
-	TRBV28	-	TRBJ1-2	TGTGCCAGCAGTTTTGGGGTCTATGGCTACACCTTC	CASSFGVYGYTF
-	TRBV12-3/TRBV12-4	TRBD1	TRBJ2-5	TGTGCCAGCAGTAACAACAGGGGGATAGAGACCCAGTACTTC	CASSNNRGIETQYF
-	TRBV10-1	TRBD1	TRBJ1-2	TGCGCCAGCAGTGAATCGGGACAGGCGAACTATGGCTACACCTTC	CASSESGQANYGYTF
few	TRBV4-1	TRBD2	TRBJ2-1	TGCGCCAGCAGCCACCTGCAGGTGGGGACTAGCGGGAGATTGGTCTACAATGAGCAGTTCTTC	CASSHLQVGTSGRLVYNEQFF
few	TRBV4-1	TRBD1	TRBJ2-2	TGCGCCAGCAACCTCTCCCCCCGGACAGGGACCAACACCGGGGAGCTGTTTTTT	CASNLSPRTGTNTGELFF
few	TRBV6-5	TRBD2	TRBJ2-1	TGTGCCAGCAGACCTAGCGGGAGTGTCGGTGAGCAGTTCTTC	CASRPSGSVGEQFF
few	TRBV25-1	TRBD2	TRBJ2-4	TGTGCCAGCAGTGAATCTAGCGGGAGGAGTGACATTCAGTACTTC	CASSESSGRSDIQYF
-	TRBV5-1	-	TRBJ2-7	TGCGCCAGCAGCTTGGCCGCTCGAGAGGTCGAAGAGCAGTACTTC	CASSLAAREVEEQYF
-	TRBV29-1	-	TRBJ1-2	TGCAGCGTTGGGGTGGGAATTACTAACTATGGCTACACCTTC	CSVGVGITNYGYTF
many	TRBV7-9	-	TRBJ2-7	TGTGCCAGCAGCTTAGGCTGGCAGGGCGACGAGCAGTACTTC	CASSLGWQGDEQYF
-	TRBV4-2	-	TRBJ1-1	TGTGCCAGCAGCCGAGAGGGAGGATCTGGGGCTTTCTTT	CASSREGGSGAFF
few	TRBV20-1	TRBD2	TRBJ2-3	TGCAGTGCGATTCGACTAGCGGGAGGGGCAACAGATACGCAGTATTTT	CSAIRLAGGATDTQYF
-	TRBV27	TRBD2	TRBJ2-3	TGTGCCAGCAGTTCGCAGCGGGGCGGGTCAGATACGCAGTATTTT	CASSSQRGGSDTQYF
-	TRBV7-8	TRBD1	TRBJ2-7	TGTGCCAGCAGCTTTACCCGGGACAGGGCCGAGCAGTACTTC	CASSFTRDRAEQYF
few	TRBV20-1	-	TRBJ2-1	TGCAGTGCTAGCTCCATATGGGGCTGGGACAATGAGCAGTTCTTC	CSASSIWGWDNEQFF
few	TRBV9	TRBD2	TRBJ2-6	TGTGCCAGCAGCACTAGCGGGAGTAGGGCCGGGGCCAACGTCCTGACTTTC	CASSTSGSRAGANVLTF
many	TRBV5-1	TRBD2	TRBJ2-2	TGCGCCAGCAGCCTAGCGGGCACCACCGGGGAGCTGTTTTTT	CASSLAGTTGELFF
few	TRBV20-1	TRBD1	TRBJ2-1	TGCAGTGCCAGGGGGATGCAGTTCTACAATGAGCAGTTCTTC	CSARGMQFYNEQFF
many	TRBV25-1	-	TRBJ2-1	TGTGCCAGCAGTGCAGGCGGCTCCTACAATGAGCAGTTCTTC	CASSAGGSYNEQFF
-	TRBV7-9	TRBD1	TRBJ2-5	TGTGCCAGCAGCCCCCGGACAGGGTGGGAGACCCAGTACTTC	CASSPRTGWETQYF
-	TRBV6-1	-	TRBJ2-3	TGTGCCAGCAGCGCCCGACAGGCTAGCACAGATACGCAGTATTTT	CASSARQASTDTQYF
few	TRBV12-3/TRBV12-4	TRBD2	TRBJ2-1	TGTGCCAGCAGACGGGGCGGGAGTTTCGATGAGCAGTTCTTC	CASRRGGSFDEQFF
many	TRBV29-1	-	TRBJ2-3	TGCAGCGTTGGGGGTGTTACAGATACGCAGTATTTT	CSVGGVTDTQYF
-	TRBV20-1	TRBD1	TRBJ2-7	TGCAGTGCTAGATTCCCCGGGACAGCATCCTACGAGCAGTACTTC	CSARFPGTASYEQYF
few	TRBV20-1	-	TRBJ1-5	TGCAGTGTTTTTCCCTCGTCGGGGTTGGGTCAGCCCCAGCATTTT	CSVFPSSGLGQPQHF
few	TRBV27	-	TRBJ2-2	TGTGCCAGCAGTTTGTTTGTGACAGGAGGAACCGGGGAGCTGTTTTTT	CASSLFVTGGTGELFF
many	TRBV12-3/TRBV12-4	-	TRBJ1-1	TGTGCCAGCAGTTCCCCGACAGGAGCAAACACTGAAGCTTTCTTT	CASSSPTGANTEAFF
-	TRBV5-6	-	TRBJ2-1	TGTGCCAGCCATCCCTTCGCGGGATCGATCCCCTACAATGAGCAGTTCTTC	CASHPFAGSIPYNEQFF
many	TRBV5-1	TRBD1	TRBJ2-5	TGCGCCAGCAGCTCGGGTAGGACAGGCCAAGAGACCCAGTACTTC	CASSSGRTGQETQYF
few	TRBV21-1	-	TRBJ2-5	TGTGCCAGCAGCAAAGAATTGGGGTGGACTAGCGACGAAGAGACCCAGTACTTC	CASSKELGWTSDEETQYF
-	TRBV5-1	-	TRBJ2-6	TGCGCCAGCAGCTTGGAGAGGGGTGCCGGGGCCAACGTCCTGACTTTC	CASSLERGAGANVLTF
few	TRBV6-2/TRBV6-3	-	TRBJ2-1	TGTGCCAGCAAGGAGAGCTCCTACAATGAGCAGTTCTTC	CASKESSYNEQFF
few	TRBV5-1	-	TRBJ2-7	TGCGCCAGCAGCGGGGGGACAGCCATTTCCGAGCAGTACTTC	CASSGGTAISEQYF
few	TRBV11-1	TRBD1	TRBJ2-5	TGTGCCAGCAGCTTAAGTTTCGGGCAGGGGGAGCAACAAGAGACCCAGTACTTC	CASSLSFGQGEQQETQYF
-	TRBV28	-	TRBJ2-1	TGTGCCAGCAGGTCCGTAGGTCTCGGGTTCTTC	CASRSVGLGFF
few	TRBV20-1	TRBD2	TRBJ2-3	TGCAGTGCTCCCGGCCCTCTAGCGGGAGGTGGAAATACGCAGTATTTT	CSAPGPLAGGGNTQYF
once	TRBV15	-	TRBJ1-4	TGTGCCACCAGCAAGGTCGGTACTAATGAAAAACTGTTTTTT	CATSKVGTNEKLFF
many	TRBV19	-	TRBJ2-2	TGTGCCAGTAGTAGCTCGCGCGGGCCTAACACCGGGGAGCTGTTTTTT	CASSSSRGPNTGELFF
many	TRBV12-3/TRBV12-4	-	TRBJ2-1	TGTGCCAGCAGTTCAAATAACCTTAATGAGCAGTTCTTC	CASSSNNLNEQFF
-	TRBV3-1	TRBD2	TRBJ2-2	TGTGCCAGCAGCCAAGAACTAGCGGGAGGGCCCAAGGAGCTGTTTTTT	CASSQELAGGPKELFF
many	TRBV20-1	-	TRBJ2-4	TGCAGTGCTGGCCACCGGGACAAAAACATTCAGTACTTC	CSAGHRDKNIQYF
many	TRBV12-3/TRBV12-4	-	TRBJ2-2	TGTGCCAGTAAAAATTCAAGTCCCGGGGAGCTGTTTTTT	CASKNSSPGELFF